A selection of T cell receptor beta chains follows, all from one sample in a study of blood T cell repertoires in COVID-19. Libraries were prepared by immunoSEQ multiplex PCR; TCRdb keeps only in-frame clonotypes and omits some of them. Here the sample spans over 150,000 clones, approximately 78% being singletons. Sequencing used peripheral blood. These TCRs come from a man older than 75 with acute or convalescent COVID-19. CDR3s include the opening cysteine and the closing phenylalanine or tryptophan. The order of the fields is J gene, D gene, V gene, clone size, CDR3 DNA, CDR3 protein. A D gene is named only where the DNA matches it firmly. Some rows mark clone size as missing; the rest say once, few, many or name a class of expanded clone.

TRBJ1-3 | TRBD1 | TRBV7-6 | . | TGTGCCAGCAGCTTAAACAGGGGCTCTGGAAACACCATATATTTT | CASSLNRGSGNTIYF
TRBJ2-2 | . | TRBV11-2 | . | TGTGCCAGCAGCTTCTCCGGGATTCCCTACACCGGGGAGCTGTTTTTT | CASSFSGIPYTGELFF
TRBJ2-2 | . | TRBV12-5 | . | TGTGCTAGTGGTTCCCCCACTGAAGGAGCGCCCGGGGAGCTGTTTTTT | CASGSPTEGAPGELFF
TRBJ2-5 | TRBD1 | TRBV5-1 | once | TGCGCCAGCAGCTTGGGGGACAGGGAGGGAGAGACCCAGTACTTC | CASSLGDREGETQYF
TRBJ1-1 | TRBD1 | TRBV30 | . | TGTGCCTGGATCGGACAGGGCTGGACTGAAGCTTTCTTT | CAWIGQGWTEAFF
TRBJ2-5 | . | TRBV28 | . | TGTGCCAGCAGTTTAGCGGGGCTCCTCCAAGAGACCCAGTACTTC | CASSLAGLLQETQYF
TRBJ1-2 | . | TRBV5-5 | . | TGTGCCAGCAGCTTGGCGGGGGTTCCTGGCTACACCTTC | CASSLAGVPGYTF
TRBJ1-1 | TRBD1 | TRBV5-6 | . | TGTGCCAGCAGCTTGGTGGGGACAGTGAACACTGAAGCTTTCTTT | CASSLVGTVNTEAFF
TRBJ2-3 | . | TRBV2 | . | TGTGCCAGCAAAGGCCCCTCCAGCGGCTTTGGGGATACGCAGTATTTT | CASKGPSSGFGDTQYF
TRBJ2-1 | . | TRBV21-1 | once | TGTGCCAGCAAAGGAGGCGGGGAATACAATGAGCAGTTCTTC | CASKGGGEYNEQFF
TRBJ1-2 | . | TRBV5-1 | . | TGCGCCAGCAGCCCCGGACACGACTCTAACTATGGCTACACCTTC | CASSPGHDSNYGYTF
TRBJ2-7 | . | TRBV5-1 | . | TGCGCCAGCAGCTTGCGGGTATCCCACGAGCAGTACTTC | CASSLRVSHEQYF
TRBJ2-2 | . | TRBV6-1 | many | TGTGCCAGCAGTGAAACAACACCAGGGATGGCCGGGGAGCTGTTTTTT | CASSETTPGMAGELFF
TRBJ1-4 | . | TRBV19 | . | TGTGCCAGCGAATTCTATGCAGGGGCGGAAGAAAAACTGTTTTTT | CASEFYAGAEEKLFF
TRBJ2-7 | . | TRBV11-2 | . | TGTGCCAGCAGCTGGGCGCAGGGGAACAACGAGCAGTACTTC | CASSWAQGNNEQYF
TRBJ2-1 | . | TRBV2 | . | TGTGCCAGCAGTGAAGCGCTTCGAGGGGGAGGGTGGTTCAATGAGCAGTTCTTC | CASSEALRGGGWFNEQFF
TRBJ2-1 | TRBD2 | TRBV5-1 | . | TGCGCCAGTGGTCCGGGACTAGCAATCAATGAGCAGTTCTTC | CASGPGLAINEQFF
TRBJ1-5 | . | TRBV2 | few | TGTGCCAGCCTCGCGGGCCTAAATCAGCCCCAGCATTTT | CASLAGLNQPQHF
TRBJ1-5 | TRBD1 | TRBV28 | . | TGTGCCAGCAGTGAGGCAGGGACAGGGTACCAGCCCCAGCATTTT | CASSEAGTGYQPQHF
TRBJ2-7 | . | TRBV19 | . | TGTGCCAGTAGTACCAGGAGCAGGGGCTACGAGCAGTACTTC | CASSTRSRGYEQYF
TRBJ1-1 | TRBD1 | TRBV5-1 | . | TGCGCCAGCAGCTCCAGACAGGGGGGCACTGAAGCTTTCTTT | CASSSRQGGTEAFF
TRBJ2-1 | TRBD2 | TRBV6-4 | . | TGTGCCAGCAGTGGACTAGCGGGGGCCTCCTACAATGAGCAGTTCTTC | CASSGLAGASYNEQFF
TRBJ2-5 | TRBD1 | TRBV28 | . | TGTGCCAGCAGTTTATACGGGTCGGGGACAGGGTCCCAAGAGACCCAGTACTTC | CASSLYGSGTGSQETQYF
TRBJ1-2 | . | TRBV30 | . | TGTGCCTGGAACTCGAACAGGGAAGGCTATGGCTACACCTTC | CAWNSNREGYGYTF
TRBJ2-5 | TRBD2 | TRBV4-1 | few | TGCGCCAGCAGCCAAGCGCCGGGTTCGGGGGGGACCCAGTACTTC | CASSQAPGSGGTQYF
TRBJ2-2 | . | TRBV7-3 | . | TGTGCCAGCAGCTCCCTAGCAGGCACCGGGGAGCTGTTTTTT | CASSSLAGTGELFF
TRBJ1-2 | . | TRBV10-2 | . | TGCGCCAGCAGTTTATCAGGGATGGGCTATGGCTACACCTTC | CASSLSGMGYGYTF
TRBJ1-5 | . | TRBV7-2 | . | TGTGCCAGCAGCCCCAATCAGGGCAATCAGCCCCAGCATTTT | CASSPNQGNQPQHF
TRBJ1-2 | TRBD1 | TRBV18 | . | TGTGCCAGCTCACCACGACCGGGACAGGGTGATGGCTACACCTTC | CASSPRPGQGDGYTF
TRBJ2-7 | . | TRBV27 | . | TGTGCCAGCAGTTCGGGGGTAGGGACCGCGTCCTACGAGCAGTACTTC | CASSSGVGTASYEQYF
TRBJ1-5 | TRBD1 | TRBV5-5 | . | TGTGCCAGCAGCCCCGGGACAGGGAATCAGCCCCAGCATTTT | CASSPGTGNQPQHF
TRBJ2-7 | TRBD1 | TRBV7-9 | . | TGTGCCAGCAGCGAATTCCGACAGGGCAGCCACGAGCAGTACTTC | CASSEFRQGSHEQYF
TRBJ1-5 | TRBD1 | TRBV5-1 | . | TGCGCCAGCAGCGGTGACAGGGGCCAGCCCCAGCATTTT | CASSGDRGQPQHF
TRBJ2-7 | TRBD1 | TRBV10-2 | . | TGCGCCAGCAGTGAAGGGCAGGGGGCTAGGGGCTACGAGCAGTACTTC | CASSEGQGARGYEQYF
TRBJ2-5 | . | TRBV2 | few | TGTGCCAGCAGGACCCCGGGGTTAGAGACCCAGTACTTC | CASRTPGLETQYF
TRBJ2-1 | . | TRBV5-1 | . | TGCGCCAGCAGACAGGACACGAACTCCTACAATGAGCAGTTCTTC | CASRQDTNSYNEQFF
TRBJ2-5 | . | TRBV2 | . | TGTGCCAGCACCCTGACCGAGGGTGGGACCCAGTACTTC | CASTLTEGGTQYF
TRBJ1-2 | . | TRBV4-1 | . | TGCGCCAGCAGCCAGGTAGGGAGCTATGGCTACACCTTC | CASSQVGSYGYTF
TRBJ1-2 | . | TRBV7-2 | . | TGTGCCAGCAGTCCCGACAGGACCCTGGGGGGCTACACCTTC | CASSPDRTLGGYTF
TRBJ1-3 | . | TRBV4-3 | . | TGCGCCAGCAGCCAAGGATTTCGGGGGAGTAGTGGAAACACCATATATTTT | CASSQGFRGSSGNTIYF
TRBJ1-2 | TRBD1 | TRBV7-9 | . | TGTGCCAGCAGCCCAACCCGGACAGGCAACTATGGCTACACCTTC | CASSPTRTGNYGYTF